The present T cell receptor (beta chain) was sequenced within a study of graft-versus-host responses after intestinal transplantation. The CDR3 length is 15 residues. Trimming removed 1 base from V and 1 base from J; junction bases left unmatched: 0. Germline CDR1 and CDR2: SGHNT and YENEEA. Worth noting for this clone: Its antigen remains unknown.

Method: immunoSEQ multiplex PCR; TCRdb's copy keeps in-frame clones and lacks some. The table shows about 93,000 clones, with approximately 92% occurring only once. Specimen: unstimulated CD8+ T cells sorted from spleen or lymph node cells, collected before intestinal transplant. The source of this sequence is a human donor who received an intestinal transplant. V is TRBV11-3 and J is TRBJ2-1; 8 positions agree with TRBD2. CDR3 in DNA: TGTGCCAGCAGCTTAGCGGGGGGGTCCTACAATGAGCAGTTCTTC. Encoded protein: CASSLAGGSYNEQFF.